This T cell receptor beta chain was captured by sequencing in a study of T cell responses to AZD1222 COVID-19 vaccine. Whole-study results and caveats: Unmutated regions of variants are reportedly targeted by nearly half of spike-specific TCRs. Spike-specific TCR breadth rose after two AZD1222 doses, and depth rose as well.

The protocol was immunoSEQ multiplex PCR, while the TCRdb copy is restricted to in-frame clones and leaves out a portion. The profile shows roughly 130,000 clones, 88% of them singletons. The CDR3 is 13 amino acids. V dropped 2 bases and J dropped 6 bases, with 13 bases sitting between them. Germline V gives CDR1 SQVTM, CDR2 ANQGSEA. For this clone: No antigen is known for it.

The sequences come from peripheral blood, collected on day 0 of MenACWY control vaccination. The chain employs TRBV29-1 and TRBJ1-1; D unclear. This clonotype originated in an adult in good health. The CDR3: CSVENSFGAEAFF. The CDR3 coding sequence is TGCAGCGTTGAAAACTCCTTCGGGGCTGAAGCTTTCTTT. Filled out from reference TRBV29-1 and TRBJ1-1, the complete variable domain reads SAVISQKPSRDICQRGTSLTIQCQVDSQVTMMFWYRQQPGQSLTLIATANQGSEATYESGFVIDKFPISRPNLTFSTLTVSNMSPEDSSIYLCSVENSFGAEAFFGQGTRLTVV.